The T cell receptor beta chain described here comes from a study of patients and donors after allogeneic stem cell transplantation. V gave up 7 bases and J gave up 4 bases, with 16 bases separating them. This CDR3 contains 14 residues. Germline V lookup: CDR1 MNHNS, CDR2 SASEGT. TCRdb reprocessed the RT-PCR reads with MiXCR, giving one entry per CDR3 protein. The sample records more than 75,000 distinct CDR3 sequences, around 5% being singletons. The rearrangement uses TRBV6-1 and TRBJ2-5, with D maybe TRBD1 (5 bases). The sequence derives from a human donor who was either an allogeneic HSCT recipient or a stem cell or donor lymphocyte infusion donor (not recorded which). It is not recorded whose cells these are; they may come from a transplant donor. Specimen: blood, either unsorted or a sorted T cell fraction (not recorded which). The CDR3 coding sequence is TGTGCCAGCACACGTTATCAGGGCGGAGAGACCCAGTACTTC. It yields the protein CASTRYQGGETQYF.